Listed below are T cell receptor beta chains from one sample, sequenced in a study of T-cell reconstitution after alpha-beta-depleted transplantation in children. TCRdb re-derived calls from the PCR reads in MiXCR, one entry per CDR3 protein. The repertoire consists of some 530,000 distinct CDR3 sequences, with 12% occurring once and the leading ten covering more than 5.5%. Sequenced here: PBMCs from the stem cell graft donor, sampled from the stem cell graft. The receptors come from a human donor who donated a stem cell graft to a child with combined immunodeficiency. Both conserved end residues are trimmed from each CDR3. Each record gives: CDR3 protein, CDR3 length, V gene, J gene.

cdr3_aa: ASSPISGGIYGYT; cdr3_length: 13; v_call: TRBV27; j_call: TRBJ1-2
cdr3_aa: ASSSPWGQEGTQY; cdr3_length: 13; v_call: TRBV28; j_call: TRBJ2-5
cdr3_aa: ASSYSGQVNTGELF; cdr3_length: 14; v_call: TRBV6-5; j_call: TRBJ2-2
cdr3_aa: ASSESGQGVTGYT; cdr3_length: 13; v_call: TRBV25-1; j_call: TRBJ1-2
cdr3_aa: ASSLDRVAGTEAF; cdr3_length: 13; v_call: TRBV12-3/TRBV12-4; j_call: TRBJ1-1
cdr3_aa: ASSLFFTSIGIQY; cdr3_length: 13; v_call: TRBV5-1; j_call: TRBJ2-4
cdr3_aa: SALAQTDDT; cdr3_length: 9; v_call: TRBV20-1; j_call: TRBJ1-2
cdr3_aa: ASSSTGRGYT; cdr3_length: 10; v_call: TRBV7-2; j_call: TRBJ1-2
cdr3_aa: ASSQDRQGTGGGTDTQY; cdr3_length: 17; v_call: TRBV4-2; j_call: TRBJ2-3
cdr3_aa: ASSEANTKNIQY; cdr3_length: 12; v_call: TRBV2; j_call: TRBJ2-4
cdr3_aa: ASSLGTGVMGYT; cdr3_length: 12; v_call: TRBV4-3; j_call: TRBJ1-2
cdr3_aa: SVPPLTGSSYNEQF; cdr3_length: 14; v_call: TRBV29-1; j_call: TRBJ2-1
cdr3_aa: ASTRGTFSTDTQY; cdr3_length: 13; v_call: TRBV11-2; j_call: TRBJ2-3
cdr3_aa: ASSLAGASPGELF; cdr3_length: 13; v_call: TRBV12-3/TRBV12-4; j_call: TRBJ2-2
cdr3_aa: AWNAGGPNTQY; cdr3_length: 11; v_call: TRBV30; j_call: TRBJ2-3
cdr3_aa: ASSPNGGVGSYEQY; cdr3_length: 14; v_call: TRBV5-1; j_call: TRBJ2-7
cdr3_aa: ATSFGLF; cdr3_length: 7; v_call: TRBV24-1; j_call: TRBJ1-4
cdr3_aa: ATSDTEEGREKLF; cdr3_length: 13; v_call: TRBV24-1; j_call: TRBJ1-4
cdr3_aa: ASSLYGDTGELF; cdr3_length: 12; v_call: TRBV11-3; j_call: TRBJ2-2
cdr3_aa: ASKGIGELF; cdr3_length: 9; v_call: TRBV2; j_call: TRBJ2-2
cdr3_aa: ASRTLSQNGYT; cdr3_length: 11; v_call: TRBV19; j_call: TRBJ1-2
cdr3_aa: ASSQETGRNYEQY; cdr3_length: 13; v_call: TRBV4-2; j_call: TRBJ2-7
cdr3_aa: ASSVVGVEGNEQF; cdr3_length: 13; v_call: TRBV9; j_call: TRBJ2-1
cdr3_aa: ASSFIGWNEQF; cdr3_length: 11; v_call: TRBV12-3/TRBV12-4; j_call: TRBJ2-1
cdr3_aa: SARDSRQGVPEAF; cdr3_length: 13; v_call: TRBV20-1; j_call: TRBJ1-1
cdr3_aa: ASSGRDSGGFNEKLF; cdr3_length: 15; v_call: TRBV7-9; j_call: TRBJ1-4
cdr3_aa: SVSGTSNGDTQY; cdr3_length: 12; v_call: TRBV29-1; j_call: TRBJ2-3
cdr3_aa: AISEERTGNTIY; cdr3_length: 12; v_call: TRBV10-3; j_call: TRBJ1-3
cdr3_aa: ASGAQGKETQY; cdr3_length: 11; v_call: TRBV11-1; j_call: TRBJ2-5
cdr3_aa: SARGELAGGPNEQF; cdr3_length: 14; v_call: TRBV20-1; j_call: TRBJ2-1
cdr3_aa: ASSEVGTYNEQF; cdr3_length: 12; v_call: TRBV25-1; j_call: TRBJ2-1
cdr3_aa: ASSELFATDTQY; cdr3_length: 12; v_call: TRBV12-3/TRBV12-4; j_call: TRBJ2-3
cdr3_aa: ATSRDLGRNQPQH; cdr3_length: 13; v_call: TRBV15; j_call: TRBJ1-5
cdr3_aa: ASSLDRTRGEQY; cdr3_length: 12; v_call: TRBV5-1; j_call: TRBJ2-7
cdr3_aa: ASSLSWETQC; cdr3_length: 10; v_call: TRBV11-2; j_call: TRBJ2-5
cdr3_aa: ASGTLNTEAF; cdr3_length: 10; v_call: TRBV6-5; j_call: TRBJ1-1
cdr3_aa: ASSLEGQGTMNTEAF; cdr3_length: 15; v_call: TRBV11-2; j_call: TRBJ1-1
cdr3_aa: SVFGQGVSYNEQF; cdr3_length: 13; v_call: TRBV29-1; j_call: TRBJ2-1
cdr3_aa: SASFRTSGANPQY; cdr3_length: 13; v_call: TRBV20-1; j_call: TRBJ2-5
cdr3_aa: SAESAGANVLT; cdr3_length: 11; v_call: TRBV29-1; j_call: TRBJ2-6
cdr3_aa: ASSFYRLRPRQRTITGELF; cdr3_length: 19; v_call: TRBV12-3/TRBV12-4; j_call: TRBJ2-2
cdr3_aa: ARQGPRPGELF; cdr3_length: 11; v_call: TRBV6-5; j_call: TRBJ2-2
cdr3_aa: ASLEGTGIAYEQY; cdr3_length: 13; v_call: TRBV2; j_call: TRBJ2-7
cdr3_aa: ASSFNKNSPLH; cdr3_length: 11; v_call: TRBV7-8; j_call: TRBJ1-6
cdr3_aa: ASSSHLSGGTDTQY; cdr3_length: 14; v_call: TRBV28; j_call: TRBJ2-3